This T cell receptor (beta chain) was recorded in a study of blood T cells in healthy people across ages. Study conclusions and caveats: Versus aged donors, long-lived donors had higher diversity and more naive CD4+ cells. Diversity estimated from one million T cells was considered an underestimate. Lack of knowledge of donor CMV status possibly confounded expanded clonotype changes.

The total RNA that was extracted per sample amounted to at least 6 micrograms. With a J-beta primer mix and a sample-barcoded 5' primer, a second PCR ran roughly 6 to 11 cycles. One entry per CDR3 protein, called by TCRdb with MiXCR from the 5' RACE reads. Among approximately 800,000 distinct CDR3 sequences listed, approximately 65% were seen once. Of note for this clonotype: As yet, its antigen is unknown. Compared with germline, one end of the junction differs, possibly owing to a read error.

The CDR3 contains 14 residues. Germline V gene data show CDR1 as LGHDT and CDR2 as YNNKEL (reference sequence). This clonotype originated in a man aged 25-45 years in good health. The rearrangement uses TRBV3-1 and TRBJ2-7, with 7 nucleotides matching TRBD2. The sequenced sample consisted of blood. CDR3: CASLAVPGGAGQYF. CDR3 DNA: TGCGCCAGCCTAGCCGTCCCGGGGGGAGCTGGCCAGTACTTC.